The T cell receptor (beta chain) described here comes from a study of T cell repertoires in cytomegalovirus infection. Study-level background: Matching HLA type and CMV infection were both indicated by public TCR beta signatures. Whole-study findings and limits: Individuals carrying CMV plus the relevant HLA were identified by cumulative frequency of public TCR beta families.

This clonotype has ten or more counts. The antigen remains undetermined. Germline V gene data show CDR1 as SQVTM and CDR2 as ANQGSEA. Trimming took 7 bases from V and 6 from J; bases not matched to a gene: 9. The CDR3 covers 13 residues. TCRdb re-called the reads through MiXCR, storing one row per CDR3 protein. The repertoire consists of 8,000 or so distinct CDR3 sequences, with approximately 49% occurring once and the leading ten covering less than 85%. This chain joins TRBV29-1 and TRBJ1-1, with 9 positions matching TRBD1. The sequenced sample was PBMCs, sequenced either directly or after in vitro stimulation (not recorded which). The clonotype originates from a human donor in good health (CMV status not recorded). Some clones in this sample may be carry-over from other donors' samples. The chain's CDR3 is CSARGTGPSEAFF. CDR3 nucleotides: TGCAGCGCGAGGGGGACAGGGCCATCTGAAGCTTTCTTT.